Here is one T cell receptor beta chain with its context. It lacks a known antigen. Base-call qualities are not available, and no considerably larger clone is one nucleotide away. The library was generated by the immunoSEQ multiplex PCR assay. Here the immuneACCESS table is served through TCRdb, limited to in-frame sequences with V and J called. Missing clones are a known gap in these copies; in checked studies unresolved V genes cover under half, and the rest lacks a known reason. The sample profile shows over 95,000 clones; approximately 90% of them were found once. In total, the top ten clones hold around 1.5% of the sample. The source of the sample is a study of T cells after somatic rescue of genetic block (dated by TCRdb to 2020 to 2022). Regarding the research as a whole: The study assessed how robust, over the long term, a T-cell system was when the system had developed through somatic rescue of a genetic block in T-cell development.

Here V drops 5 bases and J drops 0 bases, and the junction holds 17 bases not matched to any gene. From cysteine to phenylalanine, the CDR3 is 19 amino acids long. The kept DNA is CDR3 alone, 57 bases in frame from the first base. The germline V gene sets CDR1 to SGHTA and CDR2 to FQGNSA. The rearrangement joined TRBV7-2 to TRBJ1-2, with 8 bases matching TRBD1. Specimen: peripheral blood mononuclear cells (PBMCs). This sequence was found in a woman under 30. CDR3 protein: CASSRLAGDEDRANYGYTF. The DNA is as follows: TGTGCCAGCAGCCGTCTCGCGGGGGACGAGGACAGGGCTAACTATGGCTACACCTTC.